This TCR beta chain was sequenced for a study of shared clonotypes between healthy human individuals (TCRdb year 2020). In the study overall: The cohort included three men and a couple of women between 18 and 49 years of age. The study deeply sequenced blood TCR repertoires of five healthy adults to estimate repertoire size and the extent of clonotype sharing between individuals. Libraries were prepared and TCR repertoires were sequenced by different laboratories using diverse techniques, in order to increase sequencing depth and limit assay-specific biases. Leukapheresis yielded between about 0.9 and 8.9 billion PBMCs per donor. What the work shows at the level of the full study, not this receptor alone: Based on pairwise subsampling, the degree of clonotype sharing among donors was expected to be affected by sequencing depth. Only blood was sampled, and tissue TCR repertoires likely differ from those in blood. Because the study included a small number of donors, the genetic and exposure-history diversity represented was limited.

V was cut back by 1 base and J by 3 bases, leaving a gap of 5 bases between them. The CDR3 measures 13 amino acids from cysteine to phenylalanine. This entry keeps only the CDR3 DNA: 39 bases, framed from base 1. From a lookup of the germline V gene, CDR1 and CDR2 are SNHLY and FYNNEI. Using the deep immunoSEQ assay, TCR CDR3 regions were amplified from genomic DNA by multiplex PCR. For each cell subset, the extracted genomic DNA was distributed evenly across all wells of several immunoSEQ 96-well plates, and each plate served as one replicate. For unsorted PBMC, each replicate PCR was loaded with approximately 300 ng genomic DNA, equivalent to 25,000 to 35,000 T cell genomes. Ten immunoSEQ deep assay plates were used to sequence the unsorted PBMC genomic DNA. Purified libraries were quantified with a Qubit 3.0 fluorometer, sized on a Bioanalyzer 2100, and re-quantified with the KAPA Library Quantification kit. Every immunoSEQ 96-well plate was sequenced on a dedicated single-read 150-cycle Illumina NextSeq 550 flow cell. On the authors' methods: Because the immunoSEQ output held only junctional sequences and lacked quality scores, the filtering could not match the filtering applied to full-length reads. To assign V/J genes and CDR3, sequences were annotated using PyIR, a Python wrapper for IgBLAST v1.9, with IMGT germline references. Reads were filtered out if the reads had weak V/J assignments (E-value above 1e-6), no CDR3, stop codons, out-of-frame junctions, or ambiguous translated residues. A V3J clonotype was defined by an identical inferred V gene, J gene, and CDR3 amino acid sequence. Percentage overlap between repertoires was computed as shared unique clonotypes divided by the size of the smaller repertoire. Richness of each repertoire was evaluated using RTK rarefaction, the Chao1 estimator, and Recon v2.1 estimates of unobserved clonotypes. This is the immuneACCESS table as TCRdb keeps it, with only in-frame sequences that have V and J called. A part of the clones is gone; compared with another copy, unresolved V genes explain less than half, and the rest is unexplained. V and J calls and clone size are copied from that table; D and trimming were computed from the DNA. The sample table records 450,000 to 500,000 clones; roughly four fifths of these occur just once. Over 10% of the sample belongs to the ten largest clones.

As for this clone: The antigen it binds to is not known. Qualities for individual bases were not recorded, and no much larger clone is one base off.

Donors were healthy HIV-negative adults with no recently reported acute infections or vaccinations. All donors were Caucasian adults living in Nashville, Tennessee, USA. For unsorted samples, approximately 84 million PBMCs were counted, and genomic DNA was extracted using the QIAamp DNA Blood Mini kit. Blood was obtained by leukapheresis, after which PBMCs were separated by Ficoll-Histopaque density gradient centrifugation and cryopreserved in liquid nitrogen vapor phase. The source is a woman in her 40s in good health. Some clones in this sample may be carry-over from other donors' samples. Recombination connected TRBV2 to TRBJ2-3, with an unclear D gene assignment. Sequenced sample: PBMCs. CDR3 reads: CASSEGSTDTQYF. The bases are TGTGCCAGCAGTGAAGGGAGTACAGATACGCAGTATTTT.